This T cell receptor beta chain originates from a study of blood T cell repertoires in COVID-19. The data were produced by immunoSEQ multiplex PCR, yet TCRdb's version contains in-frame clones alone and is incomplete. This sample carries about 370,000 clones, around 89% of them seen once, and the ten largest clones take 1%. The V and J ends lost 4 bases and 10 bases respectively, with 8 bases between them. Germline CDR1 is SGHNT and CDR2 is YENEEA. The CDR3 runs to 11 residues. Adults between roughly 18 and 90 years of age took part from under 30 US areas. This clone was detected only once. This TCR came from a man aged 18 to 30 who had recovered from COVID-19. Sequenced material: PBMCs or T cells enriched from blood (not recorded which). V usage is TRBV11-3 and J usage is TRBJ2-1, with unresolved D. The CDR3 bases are TGTGCCAGCAGCTACAGTCGAGAGCAGTTCTTC. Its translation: CASSYSREQFF.